A single sample gave rise to the 5 T cell receptor beta chains below, sequenced in a study of T-cell reconstitution after alpha-beta-depleted transplantation in children. For TCRbeta, the library was prepared with unique molecular identifiers. One entry per CDR3 protein, called by TCRdb with MiXCR from the PCR reads. The sample lists about 610,000 distinct CDR3 sequences; roughly a tenth were seen once. The input for sequencing was PBMCs from the stem cell graft donor, taken from the stem cell graft. The receptors here all came from a human donor who donated a stem cell graft to a child with acute myeloid leukemia.

This clonotype has ten or more counts. CDR3 DNA sequence: TGTGCCATCAGTAAGACCCCAGATACGCAGTATTTT. This sequence encodes CAISKTPDTQYF. The genes are TRBV10-3 and TRBJ2-3; D gene unclear. This CDR3 has 12 residues. Germline V gene data show CDR1 as ENHRY and CDR2 as SYGVKD. V was pared by 5 bases and J by 4 bases, with 7 bases between.

This clonotype appeared a few times. The chain couples TRBV11-2 to TRBJ2-3; TRBD2 matches at 15 bases. CDR1 is SGHAT and CDR2 is FQNNGV in the germline V gene. This CDR3 is 19 amino acids long. V was clipped by 6 bases and J by 4 bases; unmatched bases: 14. The CDR3 protein is CASSTRTSGRAGGSDTQYF. In nucleotides, the CDR3 is TGTGCCAGCAGTACTAGGACTAGCGGGAGGGCCGGTGGGTCAGATACGCAGTATTTT.

This clonotype has just a few counts. This chain connects TRBV6-2 or TRBV6-3 to TRBJ2-1; TRBD2 agrees at 8 bases. Trimming cost V 5 bases and J 1 base; bases outside gene matches: 4. This CDR3 has 15 residues. The germline gives CDR1 MNHEY, CDR2 SVGEGT. CDR3 residues: CASSQRGISYNEQFF. The DNA for the CDR3 is TGTGCCAGCAGTCAGCGGGGGATTTCCTACAATGAGCAGTTCTTC.

This clonotype was counted only a few times. The chain combines TRBV6-2 or TRBV6-3 with TRBJ1-1; 11 bases match TRBD1. Unmatched junction bases numbered 6, after V lost 2 bases and J lost 1 base. CDR1 is MNHEY, CDR2 SVGEGT, per germline. There are 17 residues in the CDR3. For the CDR3, the DNA is TGTGCCAGCAGTTACCCGACCGGGACAGGGGGGAACACTGAAGCTTTCTTT. Translation: CASSYPTGTGGNTEAFF.

This clonotype occurred a few times. This chain uses TRBV4-3 with TRBJ2-1, with a weak D call TRBD2 (5 bases). From germline, CDR1 is LGHNA and CDR2 YSLEER. The CDR3 length is 15 residues. Trimming took off 4 bases at V and 2 bases at J, with 12 bases between the two ends. The CDR3 nucleotides read TGCGCCAGCAGCCCGGGGTTCCCCGCCTACAATGAGCAGTTCTTC. Its translation is CASSPGFPAYNEQFF.